These T cell receptor beta chains were read from a single sample in a study of CD8 T cells in ankylosing spondylitis. Via MiXCR, TCRdb re-called the 5' RACE reads, giving one row per CDR3 protein. The sample gives 350,000 or so distinct CDR3 sequences, roughly 15% of which show up once; about 1.1% is in the top ten. The specimen was blood, either unsorted or a sorted T cell fraction (not recorded which). Source of these receptors: a male donor with ankylosing spondylitis or in good health (not recorded which). CDR3s include the opening cysteine and the closing phenylalanine or tryptophan. D genes are given only for firm matches. Expanded clones get a size class; other rows say once, few or many, or leave the size out.

-	TRBV5-6	-	TRBJ1-2	TGTGCCAGCAGCTTAAGTCCTTCGGGGGGCAACACCTTC	CASSLSPSGGNTF
-	TRBV27	many	TRBJ1-2	TGTGCCAGCAGTTTAAGGGGCGCGAACTATGGCTACACCTTC	CASSLRGANYGYTF
-	TRBV27	many	TRBJ1-3	TGTGCCAGCAGTCCCGACAGGTTCTCTGGAAACACCATATATTTT	CASSPDRFSGNTIYF
TRBD1	TRBV5-1	once	TRBJ2-1	TGCGCCAGCAGCTTGGCCGGGACAGGGTCCAATGAGCAGTTCTTC	CASSLAGTGSNEQFF
-	TRBV20-1	few	TRBJ2-1	TGCAGTCCCGCTCGCCGAAGCGGTAACTCCTACAATGAGCAGTTCTTC	CSPARRSGNSYNEQFF
-	TRBV6-1	-	TRBJ2-2	TGTGCCAGCAGTGAACCCCTAGCAATATACACCGGGGAGCTGTTTTTT	CASSEPLAIYTGELFF
-	TRBV19	-	TRBJ1-1	TGTGCCAGTAGTATAGATACGGGCGGCATGAACACTGAAGCTTTCTTT	CASSIDTGGMNTEAFF
-	TRBV18	few	TRBJ1-1	TGTGCCAGCTCACCCCAGGAGGGCGGCACTGAAGCTTTCTTT	CASSPQEGGTEAFF
TRBD1	TRBV5-1	few	TRBJ1-6	TGCGCCAGCAGCTCGGGACAGGATTATAATTCACCCCTCCACTTT	CASSSGQDYNSPLHF
-	TRBV10-2	few	TRBJ1-3	TGCGCCAGCAGTTCTGAGGGACGGGAGTCCGGAAACACCATATATTTT	CASSSEGRESGNTIYF
-	TRBV27	few	TRBJ1-1	TGTGCCAGCCCAGACTCACAGGACCTGAACACTGAAGCTTTCTTT	CASPDSQDLNTEAFF
TRBD2	TRBV27	-	TRBJ2-5	TGTGCCAGCAGTCCCCACGTGTTAGCGGGAGAGCTAATCCCCCAAGAGACCCAGTACTTC	CASSPHVLAGELIPQETQYF
-	TRBV5-5	few	TRBJ2-4	TGTGCCAGCAGCTTGGGGGGGGGCATTTACAAAAACATTCAGTACTTC	CASSLGGGIYKNIQYF
TRBD1	TRBV25-1	few	TRBJ2-7	TGTGCCAGCAGTGGAACAGGGGAATCCCCCTACGAGCAGTACTTC	CASSGTGESPYEQYF
TRBD1	TRBV10-1	few	TRBJ2-7	TGCGCCAGCAGTGACGGACAGGGATACTACGAGCAGTACTTC	CASSDGQGYYEQYF
-	TRBV4-2	-	TRBJ2-5	TGTGCCAGCAGCCAGCAACAGTTTCAAGAGACCCAGTACTTC	CASSQQQFQETQYF
TRBD1	TRBV5-1	few	TRBJ2-7	TGCGCCAGCAGTCTCGGGACAGGGGGCAATACCTACGAGCAGTACTTC	CASSLGTGGNTYEQYF
TRBD2	TRBV25-1	-	TRBJ2-7	TGTGCCAGCAGTGAATCCACTAGCGGGACTCGCTACGAGCAGTACTTC	CASSESTSGTRYEQYF
-	TRBV5-1	-	TRBJ1-4	TGCGCCAGCAGCTTTAGGGGGGATGAAAAACTGTTTTTT	CASSFRGDEKLFF
-	TRBV10-1	-	TRBJ1-2	TGCGCCAGCAGTGAGTCATGGGGATACTATGGCTACACCTTC	CASSESWGYYGYTF
-	TRBV3-1	-	TRBJ2-7	TGTGCCAGCAGCCAAGTATTCGCGGGAACCCCCTACGAGCAGTACTTC	CASSQVFAGTPYEQYF